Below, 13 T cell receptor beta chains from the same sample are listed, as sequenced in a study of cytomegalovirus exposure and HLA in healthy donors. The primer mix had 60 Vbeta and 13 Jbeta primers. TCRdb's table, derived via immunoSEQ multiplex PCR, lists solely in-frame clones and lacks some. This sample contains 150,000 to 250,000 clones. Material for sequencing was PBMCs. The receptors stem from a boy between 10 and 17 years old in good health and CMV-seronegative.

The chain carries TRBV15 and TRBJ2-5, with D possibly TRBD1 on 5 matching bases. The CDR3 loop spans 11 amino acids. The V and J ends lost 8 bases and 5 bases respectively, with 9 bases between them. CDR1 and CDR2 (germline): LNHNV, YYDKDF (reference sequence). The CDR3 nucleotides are TGTGCCACCGGGGCTCGGGAGACCCAGTACTTC. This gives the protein CATGARETQYF.

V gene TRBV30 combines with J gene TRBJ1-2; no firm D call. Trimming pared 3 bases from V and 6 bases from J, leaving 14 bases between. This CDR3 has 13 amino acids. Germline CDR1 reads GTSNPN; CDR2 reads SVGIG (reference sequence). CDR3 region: CAWSPARRDGYTF. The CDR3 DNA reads TGTGCCTGGAGCCCCGCTCGACGGGATGGCTACACCTTC.

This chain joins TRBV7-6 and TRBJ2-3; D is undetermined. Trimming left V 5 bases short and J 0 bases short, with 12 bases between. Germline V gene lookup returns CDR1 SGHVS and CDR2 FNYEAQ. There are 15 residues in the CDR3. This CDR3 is CASSKLLTSTDTQYF. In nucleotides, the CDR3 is TGTGCCAGCAGCAAACTCCTGACTAGCACAGATACGCAGTATTTT.

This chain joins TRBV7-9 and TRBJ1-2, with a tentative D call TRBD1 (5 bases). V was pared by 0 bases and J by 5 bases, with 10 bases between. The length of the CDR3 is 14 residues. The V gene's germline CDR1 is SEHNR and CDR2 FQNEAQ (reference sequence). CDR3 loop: CASSLASGEYGYTF. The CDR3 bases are TGTGCCAGCAGCTTAGCGTCGGGGGAATATGGCTACACCTTC. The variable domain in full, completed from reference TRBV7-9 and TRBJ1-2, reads DTGVSQNPRHKITKRGQNVTFRCDPISEHNRLYWYRQTLGQGPEFLTYFQNEAQLEKSRLLSDRFSAERPKGSFSTLEIQRTEQGDSAMYLCASSLASGEYGYTFGSGTRLTVV.

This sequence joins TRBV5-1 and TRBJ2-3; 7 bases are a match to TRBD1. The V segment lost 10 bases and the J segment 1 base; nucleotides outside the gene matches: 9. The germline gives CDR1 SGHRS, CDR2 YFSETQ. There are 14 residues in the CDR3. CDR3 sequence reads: CASGLGQGTDTQYF. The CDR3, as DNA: TGCGCCTCGGGCCTAGGACAGGGCACAGATACGCAGTATTTT.

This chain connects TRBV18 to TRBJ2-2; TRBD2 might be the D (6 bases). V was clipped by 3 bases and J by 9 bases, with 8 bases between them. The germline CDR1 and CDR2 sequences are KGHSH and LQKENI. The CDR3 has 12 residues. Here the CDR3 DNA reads TGTGCCAGCTCACCCGGGAGTCGGGAGCTGTTTTTT. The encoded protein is CASSPGSRELFF.

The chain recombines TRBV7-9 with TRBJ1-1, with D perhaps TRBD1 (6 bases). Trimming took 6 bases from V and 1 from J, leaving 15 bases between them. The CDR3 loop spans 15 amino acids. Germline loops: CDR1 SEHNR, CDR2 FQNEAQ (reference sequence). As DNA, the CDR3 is TGTGCCAGCAGACTTACAGGGTGGCAGAACACTGAAGCTTTCTTT. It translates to CASRLTGWQNTEAFF.

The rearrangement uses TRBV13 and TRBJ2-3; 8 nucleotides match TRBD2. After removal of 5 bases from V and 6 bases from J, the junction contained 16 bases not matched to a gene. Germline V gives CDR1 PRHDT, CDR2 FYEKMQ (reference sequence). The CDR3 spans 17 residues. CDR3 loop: CASSLPAGGFQKDTQYF. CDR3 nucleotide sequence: TGTGCCAGCAGCCTGCCGGCGGGGGGTTTCCAGAAGGATACGCAGTATTTT.

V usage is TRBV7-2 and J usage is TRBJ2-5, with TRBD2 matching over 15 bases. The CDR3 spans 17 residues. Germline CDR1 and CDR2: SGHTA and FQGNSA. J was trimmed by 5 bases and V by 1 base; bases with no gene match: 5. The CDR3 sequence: CASSLGTSGGAGETQYF. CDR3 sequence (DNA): TGTGCCAGCAGCTTAGGGACTAGCGGGGGGGCCGGTGAGACCCAGTACTTC.

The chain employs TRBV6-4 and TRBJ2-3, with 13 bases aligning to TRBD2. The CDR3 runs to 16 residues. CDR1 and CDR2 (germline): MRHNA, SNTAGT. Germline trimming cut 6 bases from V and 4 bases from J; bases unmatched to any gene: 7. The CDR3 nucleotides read TGTGCCAGCAGCAGACTAGCGGGGGGCGGAGCAGATACGCAGTATTTT. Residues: CASSRLAGGGADTQYF.

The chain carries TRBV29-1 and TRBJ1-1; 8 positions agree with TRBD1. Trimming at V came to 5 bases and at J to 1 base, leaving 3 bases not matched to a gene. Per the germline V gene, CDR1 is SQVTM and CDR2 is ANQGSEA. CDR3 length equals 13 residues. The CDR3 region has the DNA TGCAGCGTTTCTGACAGGGGGAACACTGAAGCTTTCTTT. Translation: CSVSDRGNTEAFF.

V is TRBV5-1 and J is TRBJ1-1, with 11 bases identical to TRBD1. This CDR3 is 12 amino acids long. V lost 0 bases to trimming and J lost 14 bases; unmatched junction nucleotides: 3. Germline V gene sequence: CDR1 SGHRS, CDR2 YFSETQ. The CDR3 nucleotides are TGCGCCAGCAGCTTGGAGGGGACAGGGGGGTTCTTT. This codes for CASSLEGTGGFF.

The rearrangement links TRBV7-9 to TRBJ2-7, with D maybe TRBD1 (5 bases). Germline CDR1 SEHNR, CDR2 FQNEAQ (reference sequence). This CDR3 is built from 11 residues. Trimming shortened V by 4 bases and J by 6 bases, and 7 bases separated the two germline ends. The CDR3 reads CASSSGFEQYF. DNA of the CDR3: TGTGCCAGCAGCTCAGGGTTCGAGCAGTACTTC.